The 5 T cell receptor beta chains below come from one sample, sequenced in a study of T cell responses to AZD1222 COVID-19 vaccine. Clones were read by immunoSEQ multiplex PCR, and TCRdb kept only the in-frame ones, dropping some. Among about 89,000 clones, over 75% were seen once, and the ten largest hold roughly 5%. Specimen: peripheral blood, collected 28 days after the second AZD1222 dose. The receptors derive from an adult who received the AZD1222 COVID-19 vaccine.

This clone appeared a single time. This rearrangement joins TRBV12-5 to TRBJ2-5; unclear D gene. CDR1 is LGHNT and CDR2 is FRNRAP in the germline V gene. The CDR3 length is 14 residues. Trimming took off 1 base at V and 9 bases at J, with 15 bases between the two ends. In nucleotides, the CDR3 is TGTGCTAGTGGTTTGGGAAACGCCGCGAATGCCCAGTACTTC. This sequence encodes CASGLGNAANAQYF.

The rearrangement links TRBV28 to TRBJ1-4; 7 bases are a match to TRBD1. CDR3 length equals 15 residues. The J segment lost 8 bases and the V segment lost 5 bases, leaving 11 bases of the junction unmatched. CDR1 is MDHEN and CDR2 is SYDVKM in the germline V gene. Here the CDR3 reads CASSRGGGIGEKLFF. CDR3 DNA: TGTGCCAGCAGTAGGGGAGGGGGCATCGGAGAAAAACTGTTTTTT.

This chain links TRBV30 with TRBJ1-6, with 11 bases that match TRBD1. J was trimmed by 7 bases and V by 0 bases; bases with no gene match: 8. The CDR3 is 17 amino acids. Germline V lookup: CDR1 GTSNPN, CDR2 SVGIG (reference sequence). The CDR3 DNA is TGTGCCTGGAGTGTACGGACAGGGGGCGCAGGGAATTCACCCCTCCACTTT. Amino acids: CAWSVRTGGAGNSPLHF.

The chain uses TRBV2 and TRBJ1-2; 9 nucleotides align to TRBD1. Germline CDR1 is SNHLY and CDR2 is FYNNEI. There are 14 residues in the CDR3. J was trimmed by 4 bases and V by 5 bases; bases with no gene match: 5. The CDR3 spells CASSRGQGTYGYTF. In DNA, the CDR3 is TGTGCCAGCAGTAGGGGACAGGGTACCTATGGCTACACCTTC. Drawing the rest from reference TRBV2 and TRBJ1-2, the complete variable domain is EPEVTQTPSHQVTQMGQEVILRCVPISNHLYFYWYRQILGQKVEFLVSFYNNEISEKSEIFDDQFSVERPDGSNFTLKIRSTKLEDSAMYFCASSRGQGTYGYTFGSGTRLTVV.

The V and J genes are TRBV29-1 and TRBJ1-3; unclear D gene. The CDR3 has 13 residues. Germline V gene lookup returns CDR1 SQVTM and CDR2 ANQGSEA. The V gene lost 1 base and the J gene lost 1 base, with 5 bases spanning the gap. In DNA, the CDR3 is TGCAGCGTTGAAGGAAGTTCTGGAAACACCATATATTTT. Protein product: CSVEGSSGNTIYF.